Listed below are T cell receptor beta chains from one sample, sequenced in a study of OX40 agonist ivuxolimab in advanced cancers. Only in-frame clones appear in the TCRdb table, and some are missing; sequencing was by immunoSEQ multiplex PCR. The repertoire holds 44,000 or so clones, with more than 75% as singletons. Sample: CD4+ or CD8+ T cells sorted from blood, taken in a trial of the OX40 agonist ivuxolimab. These receptors all stem from an adult with an advanced solid tumor such as melanoma, head and neck, liver or kidney cancer. Each CDR3 is given with its conserved first and last residue. A D gene is named only where the DNA matches it firmly. Where a row states a size, it is once, few, many or the class of an expanded clone; other rows omit it.

j_call clone_size v_call d_call cdr3_nt cdr3_aa
TRBJ2-1 once TRBV28 TRBD1 TGTGCCAGCAGTCCGGGGACAGGGGGGGTAAATGAGCAGTTCTTC CASSPGTGGVNEQFF
TRBJ2-5 once TRBV7-9 TRBD2 TGTGCCAGCAGTGATCTAGCGGGGGGAGAGGAGACCCAGTACTTC CASSDLAGGEETQYF
TRBJ1-1 . TRBV6-5 . TGTGCCAGCAACGGGGATATGAACACTGAAGCTTTCTTT CASNGDMNTEAFF
TRBJ2-5 . TRBV27 . TGTGCCAGCAGTCCCGCGGACTTGCCCATAGGGACCCAGTACTTC CASSPADLPIGTQYF
TRBJ2-3 . TRBV4-1 . TGCGCCAGCAGCCTTAGCGGAATCCGCACAGATACGCAGTATTTT CASSLSGIRTDTQYF
TRBJ2-1 . TRBV5-1 . TGCGCCAGCAGCCCGTGGGTAGATGTAGGGTGTAATGAGCAGTTCTTC CASSPWVDVGCNEQFF
TRBJ1-2 . TRBV9 . TGTGCCAGCAGCTCCCCCCTAGAACCGATCTATGGCTACACCTTC CASSSPLEPIYGYTF
TRBJ1-4 . TRBV19 . TGTGCCAGTAGCCTGACAGCGGAAAAACTGTTTTTT CASSLTAEKLFF
TRBJ2-7 . TRBV7-6 . TGTGCCAGCAGCTCCACCGGGCCGCACTACGAGCAGTACTTT CASSSTGPHYEQYF
TRBJ2-7 . TRBV5-4 TRBD1 TGTGCCAGCAGCTTGGGACAGGGCCCCTACGAGCAGTACTTC CASSLGQGPYEQYF
TRBJ2-3 . TRBV14 TRBD2 TGTGCCAGCAGCCAAGAAGCGGGGGGCACAGATACGCAGTATTTT CASSQEAGGTDTQYF
TRBJ2-7 . TRBV6-7 TRBD2 TGTGCCAGCAGTTACTCCCTAGCGGTTAGCTCCTACGAGCAGTACTTC CASSYSLAVSSYEQYF
TRBJ2-7 . TRBV5-4 TRBD1 TGTGCCAGCAGCTTGGGACGACAGGGGAATTACGAGCAGTACTTC CASSLGRQGNYEQYF
TRBJ2-5 . TRBV27 TRBD2 TGTGCCAGCAGTTCCCCCCGAGGAGAGCGGGAGGGAGAGACCCAGTACTTC CASSSPRGEREGETQYF
TRBJ2-7 . TRBV7-2 TRBD1 TGTGCCAGCAGCCCCCTCACAGGGGTCCCCTACGAGCAGTACTTC CASSPLTGVPYEQYF
TRBJ1-1 . TRBV25-1 TRBD1 TGTGCCAGCAGAGATCAGGGGGCCCGGAACACTGAAGCTTTCTTT CASRDQGARNTEAFF
TRBJ2-1 . TRBV2 . TGTGCCAGCAGTGTCTTTGGGGGATACAATGAGCAGTTCTTC CASSVFGGYNEQFF
TRBJ2-3 . TRBV7-9 TRBD2 TGTGCCAGCAGCTTTACCGGGACTAGTAGGGCAGATACGCAGTATTTT CASSFTGTSRADTQYF
TRBJ2-3 once TRBV27 TRBD1 TGTGCCAGCAGTTTATTAGTCACAGGGGGTGGCGACACAGATACGCAGTATTTT CASSLLVTGGGDTDTQYF
TRBJ2-3 . TRBV13 . TGTGCCAGCAGCGCCAGCACAGATACGCAGTATTTT CASSASTDTQYF
TRBJ2-5 . TRBV27 . TGTGCCAGCAGTCCCCTGGGGAAGGCACAAGAGACCCAGTACTTC CASSPLGKAQETQYF
TRBJ2-1 . TRBV28 . TGTGCCAGCAGTCTCCCCCCGCGCTTGGGAGAGAACAATGAGCAGTTCTTC CASSLPPRLGENNEQFF
TRBJ2-1 . TRBV15 TRBD2 TGTGCCACCAGAGACCGGGACTACGCTTACAATGAGCAGTTCTTC CATRDRDYAYNEQFF
TRBJ2-7 . TRBV7-9 . TGTGCCAGCAGTCTCCCCCTTTCCGGTTCCTACGAGCAGTACTTC CASSLPLSGSYEQYF
TRBJ1-2 . TRBV27 TRBD1 TGTGCCAGCAGTTTAATCGCGGACAGGGAGGACTATGGCTACACCTTC CASSLIADREDYGYTF
TRBJ2-2 . TRBV9 . TGTGCCAGCAGCGTCGGGACAATTAACACCGGGGAGCTGTTTTTT CASSVGTINTGELFF
TRBJ1-5 . TRBV2 . TGTGCCAGTACTACGTGGGGAAATCAGCCCCAGCATTTT CASTTWGNQPQHF
TRBJ2-7 . TRBV7-8 . TGTGCCAGCAGCTCAACAGGGCCCTACGAGCAGTACTTC CASSSTGPYEQYF
TRBJ2-2 . TRBV9 TRBD1 TGTGCCAGCAGCGTGGGACAGGGCGGGTACACCGGGGAGCTGTTTTTT CASSVGQGGYTGELFF
TRBJ2-2 . TRBV30 TRBD1 TGTGCCTGGACAGGGGGCACCGGGGAGCTGTTTTTT CAWTGGTGELFF
TRBJ2-7 . TRBV9 . TGTGCCAGCAGCGTAGGAAGACAGCCAAATGTCTACGAGCAGTACTTC CASSVGRQPNVYEQYF
TRBJ2-2 once TRBV6-1 TRBD2 TGTGCCAGCAGTGCCGGGACTAGCGGGAGTAGGGCCGGGGAGCTGTTTTTT CASSAGTSGSRAGELFF
TRBJ2-2 . TRBV7-2 . TGTGCCAGCAGCTTGTCGGCCGGGGAGCTGTTTTTT CASSLSAGELFF
TRBJ2-7 . TRBV4-1 . TGCGCCAGCAGCCAAGCCCCGACAGTTAACTACGAGCAGTACTTC CASSQAPTVNYEQYF
TRBJ1-2 few TRBV6-5 . TGTGCCAGCAGCGGGGGAGGTGGCTACACCTTC CASSGGGGYTF
TRBJ2-2 . TRBV19 TRBD2 TGTGCCAGTAGTGGACTAGCGGGATACGGGGAGCTGTTTTTT CASSGLAGYGELFF
TRBJ2-1 . TRBV7-7 . TGTGCCATCTCCGCCGGGTCTAGCTCCTACAATGAGCAGTTCTTC CAISAGSSSYNEQFF
TRBJ2-1 . TRBV6-5 . TGTGCCAGCAGGGAGGATGAGAGCTCCTACAATGAGCAGTTCTTC CASREDESSYNEQFF
TRBJ2-1 once TRBV19 . TGTGCCAGTAGTATAGCGGGGGCCCGTGAGCAGTTCTTC CASSIAGAREQFF
TRBJ1-1 . TRBV19 . TGTGCCAGTAGCCCGGGACCGAACACTGAAGCTTTCTTT CASSPGPNTEAFF
TRBJ2-1 . TRBV28 . TGTGCCAGCAGTTTTTTTGGCGGAGAAAGCTCCTACAATGAGCAGTTCTTC CASSFFGGESSYNEQFF